This record looks at one T cell receptor (beta chain) sequence and its context. Germline V gives CDR1 SGHAT, CDR2 FQNNGV. V dropped 1 base and J dropped 4; count of bases not matched to a gene: 8. This CDR3 region has 16 residues. This entry comes from a study of blood T cell repertoires in COVID-19. Authors' data handling: Reference gene primer amplification gave estimated nucleated cell counts. Generated by immunoSEQ multiplex PCR, the TCRdb table keeps only in-frame clones and is missing some. V and J calls plus clone size are reproduced from that table; the DNA served to infer D and trimming. Here the sample spans hundreds of thousands of clones, roughly 89% being singletons.

The chain links TRBV11-2 to TRBJ2-3; the match to TRBD1 covers 7 bases. This TCR derives from a woman aged 18-29 years with acute COVID-19. The sequencing sample was made of PBMCs or T cells enriched from blood (not recorded which). CDR3 sequence: CASSLVTGRFADTQYF. The CDR3 DNA reads as TGTGCCAGCAGCTTAGTGACAGGGCGTTTCGCAGATACGCAGTATTTT.